The sequence of this TCR beta chain was determined in a study of blood T cell repertoires in COVID-19. Clones were read by immunoSEQ multiplex PCR, and TCRdb kept only the in-frame ones, dropping some. The sample holds fewer than 200,000 clones, 70% to 90% seen once. Germline lookup yields CDR1 LNHDA and CDR2 SQIVND (reference sequence). This CDR3 spans 15 amino acids. Trimming at V came to 5 bases and at J to 3 bases, leaving 8 bases not matched to a gene. The TCR comes from a woman of 80 years or more with COVID-19, enrolled during active disease. Sequenced input: peripheral blood. J is TRBJ1-2 and V is TRBV19; 8 bases map to TRBD1. In DNA form, the CDR3 reads TGTGCCAGTAGTGCCAATCCAGGGGGCGACTATGGCTACACCTTC. Its protein product is CASSANPGGDYGYTF.